This TCR beta chain was recorded in a study of spatial heterogeneity in lung cancer. This clonotype occurred many times. The V gene lost 7 bases and the J gene lost 12 bases, with 19 bases spanning the gap. Germline V gene sequence: CDR1 SQVTM, CDR2 ANQGSEA. This CDR3 contains 12 residues. Time point given: sample taken at primary tumor resection. MiXCR, applied by TCRdb to the 5' RACE reads, yields one record per CDR3 protein. The repertoire includes more than 20,000 distinct CDR3 sequences, approximately 4.6% of them detected once, and 7% to 8.5% sits in the top ten. The clonotype comes from a male donor with early-stage non-small cell lung cancer. The starting material was PBMCs, obtained at surgery. The chain links TRBV29-1 to TRBJ2-1; D unclear. CDR3 residues: CSADDPARGQFF. The CDR3 DNA sequence: TGCAGCGCCGACGACCCCGCCCGCGGGCAGTTCTTC.